The 15 T cell receptor beta chains reported below all come from one sample, sequenced in a study of blood T cell repertoires in COVID-19 (dated by TCRdb to the early 2020s). The library was made by the immunoSEQ multiplex PCR assay. TCRdb retrieved this table from immuneACCESS and kept in-frame rearrangements only. Not all clones are present; in checked studies, unresolved V genes account for under half, and no reason is known for the remainder. In all, the sample holds some 260,000 clones, and over 65% of those were seen once. 3% to 3.5% of the sample rests with the top ten. Sequenced: peripheral blood. The origin of the receptors is a woman over 75 with acute or convalescent COVID-19.

The chain employs TRBV2 and TRBJ1-1, with unresolved D. The CDR3 is made up of 13 amino acids. V was cut by 7 bases and J by 0 bases, with 9 bases left in between. Germline V lookup: CDR1 SNHLY, CDR2 FYNNEI. CDR3 protein: CASMETVNTEAFF. The CDR3 DNA reads as TGTGCCAGCATGGAGACGGTGAACACTGAAGCTTTCTTT.

The chain joins TRBV7-8 to TRBJ2-3, with a tentative D call TRBD2 (6 bases). Trimming removed 2 bases from V and 6 bases from J, with 15 bases in between. Germline V gene sequence: CDR1 SGHVS, CDR2 FQNEAQ. The CDR3 consists of 15 residues. The CDR3 DNA sequence: TGTGCCAGCAGCTTACTATGGGGGGAGTTGGATACGCAGTATTTT. Its translation: CASSLLWGELDTQYF.

The chain recombines TRBV23-1 with TRBJ1-1; TRBD1 matches 10 bases. TRBV23-1 is designated an ORF whose function remains uncertain. The CDR3 sequence is 16 residues long. The J segment lost 2 bases and the V segment lost 3 bases, leaving 6 bases of the junction unmatched. The CDR3 coding sequence is TGCGCCAGCAGTCACCACGGACAGGGGGAAAACACTGAAGCTTTCTTT. This gives the protein CASSHHGQGENTEAFF.

The chain combines TRBV9 with TRBJ1-4, with a tentative D call TRBD1 (5 bases). Between the trimmed V and J ends, which lost 0 bases and 6 bases, there was a span of 15 bases. The CDR3 consists of 16 residues. Germline CDR1 and CDR2: SGDLS and YYNGEE. This CDR3 is CASSVDPGLTHEKLFF. The CDR3, as DNA: TGTGCCAGCAGCGTAGACCCGGGACTCACCCATGAAAAACTGTTTTTT.

This chain uses TRBV7-8 with TRBJ2-6; D not certain. Trimming took off 4 bases at V and 1 base at J, with 11 bases between the two ends. CDR1 is SGHVS, CDR2 FQNEAQ, per germline. CDR3 length equals 16 residues. The CDR3, as DNA: TGTGCCAGCAGCTCCCCTTACCGGTCTGGGGCCAACGTCCTGACTTTC. Protein: CASSSPYRSGANVLTF. The whole variable domain, filled in from reference TRBV7-8 and TRBJ2-6, reads GAGVSQSPRYKVAKRGQDVALRCDPISGHVSLFWYQQALGQGPEFLTYFQNEAQLDKSGLPSDRFFAERPEGSVSTLKIQRTQQEDSAVYLCASSSPYRSGANVLTFGAGSRLTVL.

The CDR3 sequence: CASSPRDLSYNEQFF. DNA of the CDR3: TGTGCCAGCAGCCCTAGAGACCTCTCCTACAATGAGCAGTTCTTC. The chain carries TRBV3-1 (or the pseudogene TRBV3-2) and TRBJ2-1; D is uncertain. V was shortened by 4 bases and J by 0 bases, with 10 bases between the two germline ends. Germline-derived CDR1 and CDR2 are LGHDT and YNNKEL (reference sequence). The CDR3 is made up of 15 amino acids.

This clone has just one count. The CDR3 bases are TGCGCCAGCAGCTCGGGACAGGGGTACGAGCAGTACTTC. This translates into CASSSGQGYEQYF. This rearrangement joins TRBV5-1 to TRBJ2-7; the match to TRBD1 covers 10 bases. Trimming cost V 3 bases and J 4 bases; bases outside gene matches: 1. The CDR3 spans 13 residues. Germline V gives CDR1 SGHRS, CDR2 YFSETQ.

V is TRBV9 and J is TRBJ2-1, with D possibly TRBD2 on 6 matching bases. Germline lookup yields CDR1 SGDLS and CDR2 YYNGEE. Trimming left V 0 bases short and J 6 bases short, with 22 bases between. The CDR3 is 18 residues long. CDR3 DNA sequence: TGTGCCAGCAGCGTAGATTTGGGGGGAGTTTTATTCCCCAATGAGCAGTTCTTC. It encodes CASSVDLGGVLFPNEQFF.

There are a few counts of this clone. This sequence joins TRBV28 and TRBJ1-5; D remains ambiguous. The CDR3 spans 13 residues. CDR1 MDHEN and CDR2 SYDVKM come from the germline V gene. V was clipped by 6 bases and J by 2 bases, with 8 bases between them. The CDR3 here is CASRVLGNQPQHF. In nucleotides, the CDR3 is TGTGCCAGCAGAGTACTGGGCAATCAGCCCCAGCATTTT.

This clone has at least ten counts. The chain has TRBV9 and TRBJ2-2; D perhaps matches TRBD2 (6 bases). V was clipped by 4 bases and J by 2 bases, with 12 bases between them. The germline V gene encodes CDR1 SGDLS and CDR2 YYNGEE. This CDR3 comprises 15 residues. CDR3 sequence: CASSFGTLNTGELFF. The CDR3 bases are TGTGCCAGCAGCTTCGGGACTCTTAACACCGGGGAGCTGTTTTTT.

The V call is TRBV29-1, the J call TRBJ2-1; TRBD2 matches at 10 bases. From germline, CDR1 is SQVTM and CDR2 ANQGSEA. CDR3 length: 14 amino acids. V lost 8 bases, J lost 7 bases, and 11 bases stayed unmatched. The CDR3 DNA reads TGCAGCATCTCAGCGGGGGGGGCCTGGAATGAGCAGTTCTTC. Its translation is CSISAGGAWNEQFF.

This rearrangement joins TRBV5-1 to TRBJ2-2; 9 nucleotides align to TRBD2. There are 16 residues in the CDR3. V was clipped by 4 bases and J by 6 bases; unmatched bases: 10. Germline CDR1 is SGHRS and CDR2 is YFSETQ. The chain's CDR3 is CASSLSISGSAGELFF. The CDR3 region has the DNA TGCGCCAGCAGCCTCTCCATTAGCGGGAGCGCCGGGGAGCTGTTTTTT.

The chain employs TRBV6-6 and TRBJ2-5; tentative D call: TRBD1 (8 bases). Deletions cut 6 bases from V and 2 bases from J, with 13 bases between. CDR3 length equals 14 residues. CDR1 and CDR2 from the germline V gene are MNHNY and SVGAGI (reference sequence). DNA of the CDR3: TGTGCCAGCAGACAGGGGGGGGGACAAGAGACCCAGTACTTC. This translates into CASRQGGGQETQYF.

The V gene is TRBV7-9, the J gene TRBJ2-3, with 7 bases that match TRBD1. The V gene end was trimmed by 2 bases and the J gene end by 3 bases; junction bases not matched to a gene: 8. CDR3 size: 16 residues. Germline V lookup: CDR1 SEHNR, CDR2 FQNEAQ (reference sequence). The CDR3 is CASSLPGQPGTDTQYF. CDR3 coding DNA: TGTGCCAGCAGCTTACCGGGACAGCCCGGAACAGATACGCAGTATTTT.

The V and J genes are TRBV5-1 and TRBJ2-2, with 7 bases aligning to TRBD2. Germline CDR1 and CDR2: SGHRS and YFSETQ. The trim removed 0 bases at V and 3 bases at J, leaving 5 bases unmatched. This CDR3 region has 16 residues. The CDR3 region has the DNA TGCGCCAGCAGCTTGGGGGCTAGCGGATACACCGGGGAGCTGTTTTTT. This codes for CASSLGASGYTGELFF.